This T cell receptor beta chain was recorded in a study of cytomegalovirus exposure and HLA in healthy donors. Study overall: An earlier analysis found around 120 million unique TCR beta sequences from approximately 200 million T cells.

The CDR3 totals 13 residues. Losses at the gene ends were 9 bases for V and 3 bases for J; bases not matched to a gene: 4. CDR1 is MRHNA, CDR2 SNTAGT, per germline. Study-level results: A later analysis showed that HLA-associated TCR beta chains had undergone more clonal expansion than equally common others.

Turning to this clone: Its antigen remains unidentified. The same CDR3 can be traced to other DNA sequences in this sample.

The PCR made use of 60 Vbeta and 13 Jbeta primers. Data came from immunoSEQ multiplex PCR; TCRdb stores just in-frame clones and leaves some out. Of around 200,000 clones in the sample, over 75% were seen once. The specimen was PBMCs. The source is a male donor in good health and CMV-seronegative. The chain has TRBV6-4 and TRBJ2-2, with TRBD1 identical over 7 bases. The CDR3 region has the DNA TGTGCCAGTTCAGGGGGAGACACCGGGGAGCTGTTTTTT. Protein: CASSGGDTGELFF.